Here is one T cell receptor (beta chain) with its context. Its antigen is unknown. The CDR3 loop spans 18 amino acids. Germline V gives CDR1 LGHNA, CDR2 YSLEER. V was clipped by 1 base and J by 3 bases, with 20 bases between them. The iRepertoire nested amplicon-rescue multiplex PCR amplified TCR alpha and beta CDR3s from RNA. For one-step reverse transcription and amplification, about 90-400 ng of tissue mRNA or PBMC total RNA was used. Via MiXCR, TCRdb re-called the multiplex PCR reads, giving one row per CDR3 protein. The repertoire includes about 140,000 distinct CDR3 sequences, roughly two fifths of them detected once, and around 20% sits in the top ten. The data are from a study of glioma-infiltrating T cells. Study-wide results and limits: Tissue-blood divergence was below expectation in non-neoplastic patients, above in gliomas. Only very few CDR3 sequences appeared in both tissue and blood.

The chain employs TRBV4-3 and TRBJ2-3; D perhaps matches TRBD2 (7 bases). The TCR comes from a human donor with low-grade glioma or glioblastoma, undergoing nonglioma brain surgery, or in good health (not recorded which). Sample: glioma tissue, nonneoplastic brain tissue, or PBMCs (not recorded which). The CDR3 here is CASSQVLSRGARTDTQYF. CDR3 coding DNA: TGCGCCAGCAGCCAAGTTCTCAGCCGGGGGGCTAGAACAGATACGCAGTATTTT.